This T cell receptor (beta chain) emerged from a study of CD8 T cells in Susac syndrome. Worth noting for this clonotype: Its cognate antigen is unknown.

The germline CDR1 and CDR2 sequences are MNHEY and SVGAGI. V lost 7 bases to trimming and J lost 5 bases; unmatched junction nucleotides: 8. There are 14 residues in the CDR3. Study-wide results and caveats: The study conceded that its TCR sequencing and HLA analysis involved relatively few individuals.

RNA in amounts of about 0.45 to 1 ug was reverse transcribed with random hexamers. Each CDR3 protein is one row after TCRdb ran MiXCR on the immunoSEQ multiplex PCR reads. The profile shows approximately 280,000 distinct CDR3 sequences, 70% to 90% of them singletons. The receptor was isolated from a human donor with multiple sclerosis. Sequences were obtained from CD8+ T cells from PBMCs. The V gene is TRBV6-5, the J gene TRBJ2-1, with 7 positions matching TRBD2. This CDR3 is CASTRSGIDNEQFF. The DNA for the CDR3 is TGTGCCAGCACCCGGAGCGGGATCGACAATGAGCAGTTCTTC.